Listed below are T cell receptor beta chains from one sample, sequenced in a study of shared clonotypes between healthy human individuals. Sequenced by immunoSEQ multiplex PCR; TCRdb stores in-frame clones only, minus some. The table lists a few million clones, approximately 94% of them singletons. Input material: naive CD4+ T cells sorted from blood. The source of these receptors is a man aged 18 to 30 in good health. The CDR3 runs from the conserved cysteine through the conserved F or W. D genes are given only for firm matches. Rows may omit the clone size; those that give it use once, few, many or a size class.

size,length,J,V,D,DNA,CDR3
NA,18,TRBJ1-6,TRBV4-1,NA,TGCGCCAGCAGCCAAGAGAGAGGTCAGGGCCTCTATAATTCACCCCTCCACTTT,CASSQERGQGLYNSPLHF
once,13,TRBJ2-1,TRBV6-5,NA,TGTGCCAGCAGTTACTCGTTAGGGACACCGGAGTTCTTC,CASSYSLGTPEFF
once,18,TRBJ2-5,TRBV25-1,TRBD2,TGTGCCAGCAGCCCCACTAGCGGGGGGACTGGGTCAAGAGAGACCCAGTACTTC,CASSPTSGGTGSRETQYF
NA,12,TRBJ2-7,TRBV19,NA,TGTGCCAGTAGTACCCAGGGGAACGAGCAGTACTTC,CASSTQGNEQYF
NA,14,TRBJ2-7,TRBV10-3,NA,TGTGCCATCAGTGAACTAGCTCCGGCGTTCGAGCAGTACTTC,CAISELAPAFEQYF
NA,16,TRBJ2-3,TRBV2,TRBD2,TGTGCCAGCAGTGCCCTAGCGGGGGGAGGCACAGATACGCAGTATTTT,CASSALAGGGTDTQYF
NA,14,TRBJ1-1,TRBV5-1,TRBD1,TGCGCCAGCAGCTTGGTAGGGGACAGGACTGAAGCTTTCTTT,CASSLVGDRTEAFF
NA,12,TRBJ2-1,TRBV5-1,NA,TGCGCCAGCAGCCCCCCGTGGTATGAGCAGTTCTTC,CASSPPWYEQFF
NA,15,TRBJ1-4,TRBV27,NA,TGTGCCAGCACTACTAGGACAAGTCCGAATGAAAAACTGTTTTTT,CASTTRTSPNEKLFF
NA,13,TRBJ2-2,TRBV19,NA,TGTGCCAGTAGTATTCACGACACCGGGGAGCTGTTTTTT,CASSIHDTGELFF
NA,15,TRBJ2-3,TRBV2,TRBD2,TGTGCCAGCAGTGTAGCGGGAGAAGGCACAGATACGCAGTATTTT,CASSVAGEGTDTQYF
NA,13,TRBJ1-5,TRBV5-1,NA,TGCGCCAGCAGCTTGTCATCGAGTCAGCCCCAGCATTTT,CASSLSSSQPQHF
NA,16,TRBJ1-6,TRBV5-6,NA,TGTGCCAGCAGCGGAAAACAGGGTTTCCGGAATTCACCCCTCCACTTT,CASSGKQGFRNSPLHF
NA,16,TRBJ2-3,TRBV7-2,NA,TGTGCCAGCAGCTTAGTTTCAGGTGTCGTGACAGATACGCAGTATTTT,CASSLVSGVVTDTQYF
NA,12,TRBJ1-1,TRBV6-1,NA,TGTGCCAGCAGTCCAGGGAAACGTGAAGCTTTCTTT,CASSPGKREAFF
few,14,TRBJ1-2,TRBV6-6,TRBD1,TGTGCCAGCAGTTACGACAGGGAAAACTATGGCTACACCTTC,CASSYDRENYGYTF
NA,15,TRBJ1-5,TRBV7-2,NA,TGTGCCAGCAGCCTCGCCGGGCCAGACAATCAGCCCCAGCATTTT,CASSLAGPDNQPQHF
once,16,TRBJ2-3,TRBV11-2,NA,TGTGCCAGCAGCTTAGGATCGACTACCACCACAGATACGCAGTATTTT,CASSLGSTTTTDTQYF
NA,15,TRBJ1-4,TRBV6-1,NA,TGTGCCACCAAAACAGGGAGAGCAACTAATGAAAAACTGTTTTTT,CATKTGRATNEKLFF
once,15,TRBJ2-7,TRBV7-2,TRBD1,TGTGCCAGCAGCCTGGGACAGGGGAAAACATACGAGCAGTACTTC,CASSLGQGKTYEQYF
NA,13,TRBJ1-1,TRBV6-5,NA,TGTGCCAGCACTCAACCGGGGGGGGCTGAAGCTTTCTTT,CASTQPGGAEAFF
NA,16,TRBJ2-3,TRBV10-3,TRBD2,TGTGCCATCAGTGAAAGTGCGGGGGGGGACACAGATACGCAGTATTTT,CAISESAGGDTDTQYF
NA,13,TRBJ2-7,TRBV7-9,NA,TGTGCCAGCAGCTTAATCTCGGTCTACGAGCAGTACTTC,CASSLISVYEQYF
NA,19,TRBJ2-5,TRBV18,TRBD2,TGTGCCAGCTCACCCCAGAGACTAGCGGGGGTTTCAGCCCAAGAGACCCAGTACTTC,CASSPQRLAGVSAQETQYF
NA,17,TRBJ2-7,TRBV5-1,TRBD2,TGCGCCAGCAGCTTGTCCCTAGCGGGAGCTCGGGTATACGAGCAGTACTTC,CASSLSLAGARVYEQYF
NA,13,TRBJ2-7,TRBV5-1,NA,TGCGCCAGCAGCCGGGACGCCCTCTACGAGCAGTACTTC,CASSRDALYEQYF
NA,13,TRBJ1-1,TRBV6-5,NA,TGTGCCAGCAGCCAAACCCCTAACACTGAAGCTTTCTTT,CASSQTPNTEAFF
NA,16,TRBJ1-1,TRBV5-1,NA,TGCGCCAGCAGCTTGGATTTTTCAGGGAGGAACACTGAAGCTTTCTTT,CASSLDFSGRNTEAFF
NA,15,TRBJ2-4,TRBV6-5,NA,TGTGCCAGCAGCGTGGATTTCCAAGCCAAAAACATTCAGTACTTC,CASSVDFQAKNIQYF
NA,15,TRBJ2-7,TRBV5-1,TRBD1,TGCGCCAGCAGCTTGCCGACAGGGGAGGTCGACGAGCAGTACTTC,CASSLPTGEVDEQYF
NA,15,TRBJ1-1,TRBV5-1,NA,TGCGCCAGCAGCTTGGAGGGGGGGCTGAACACTGAAGCTTTCTTT,CASSLEGGLNTEAFF
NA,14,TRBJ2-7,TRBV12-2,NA,TGTGCAAGTCGCTCCCGCCGACACGGGCGCGAGCAGTACTTC,CASRSRRHGREQYF
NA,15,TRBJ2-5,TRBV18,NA,TGTGCCAGCTCACCACGGCCACAGGGATTGGAGACCCAGTACTTC,CASSPRPQGLETQYF
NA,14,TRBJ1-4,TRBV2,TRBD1,TGTGCCAGCAGAATTACAGGGGGCGGTGAAAAACTGTTTTTT,CASRITGGGEKLFF
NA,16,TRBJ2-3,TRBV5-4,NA,TGTGCCAGCAGCTTTCGAACTAGGGGTAACGCAGATACGCAGTATTTT,CASSFRTRGNADTQYF
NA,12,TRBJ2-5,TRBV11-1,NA,TGTGCCAGCAGCTTAACAGAGGAGACCCAGTACTTC,CASSLTEETQYF
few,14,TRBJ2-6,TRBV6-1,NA,TGTGCCAGCAGCACAGCTTCTGGGGCCAACGTCCTGACTTTC,CASSTASGANVLTF
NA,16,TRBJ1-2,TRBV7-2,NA,TGTGCCAGCAGCCCCCGCTGGGGGGAAGCGCAGTATGGCTACACCTTC,CASSPRWGEAQYGYTF
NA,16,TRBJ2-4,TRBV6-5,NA,TGTGCCAGCAGTTACAGGGCGGGGACGAGCAAAAACATTCAGTACTTC,CASSYRAGTSKNIQYF
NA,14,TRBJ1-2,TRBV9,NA,TGTGCCAGCAGCGTAGAGGAGGGGCTCTATGGCTACACCTTC,CASSVEEGLYGYTF
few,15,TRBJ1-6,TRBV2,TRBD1,TGTGCCAGCAGCGCGACAGGGGTAGGGAATTCACCCCTCCACTTT,CASSATGVGNSPLHF
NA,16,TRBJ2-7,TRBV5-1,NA,TGCGCCAGCAGCCCCCCGGGCTCCCACTCATCCTACGAGCAGTACTTC,CASSPPGSHSSYEQYF
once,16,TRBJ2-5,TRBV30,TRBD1,TGTGCCTGGAGTGTGGCTCGAACAGGGGTTTCGGAGACCCAGTACTTC,CAWSVARTGVSETQYF
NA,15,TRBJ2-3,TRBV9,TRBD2,TGTGCCAGCAGCGTGACTAGCGGACACACAGATACGCAGTATTTT,CASSVTSGHTDTQYF
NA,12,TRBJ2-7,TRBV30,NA,TGTGCCTGGAGTGTAGGGGAGTACGAGCAGTACTTC,CAWSVGEYEQYF
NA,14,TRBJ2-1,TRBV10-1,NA,TGCGCCAGCAGTGCGTCAGGACGAAATAATGAGCAGTTCTTC,CASSASGRNNEQFF